The entry below describes one T cell receptor beta chain. What it binds is not known. The people who gave samples were healthy Caucasians from Russia, aged about 6 to 100. A sample-barcoded 5' primer and a J-beta primer mix were used in a second PCR of about 7 to 12 cycles. There were at least 2.5 million CDR3-containing paired-end reads obtained from each sample. In TCRdb, the 5' RACE reads were re-called with MiXCR into one record per CDR3 protein. The table includes about 800,000 distinct CDR3 sequences, 55% to 75% detected once. This specimen belongs to a study of blood T cells in healthy people across ages. The study, taken as a whole, reports: Naive CD4+ cells and diversity were both higher in long-lived donors than in aged donors.

With V trimmed by 3 bases and J by 0 bases, 4 bases remained unmatched. Germline lookup yields CDR1 LGHNA and CDR2 YNFKEQ. The CDR3 spans 15 residues. Sequenced sample: blood. This TCR was recovered from a man aged 25 to 40 in good health. The chain couples TRBV4-2 to TRBJ1-1; 7 bases are shared with TRBD1. The CDR3 DNA is TGTGCCAGCAGCCAGCCGACAGGGATGAACACTGAAGCTTTCTTT. Protein product: CASSQPTGMNTEAFF.